This T cell receptor (beta chain) originates from a study of blood T cell repertoires in COVID-19. The overall study: Italy, Spain and the United States were the sources of the convalescent and acute COVID-19 samples. PBMCs, B-cell-depleted T cells, or T cells were the source of the cDNA or gDNA that made up the material.

The CDR3 is 13 residues long. Germline CDR1 reads MDHEN; CDR2 reads SYDVKM. V lost 5 bases and J lost 3, with 10 bases in between. Original processing methods: Estimation of nucleated cell counts was performed using reference gene primer amplification. TCRdb's table, derived via immunoSEQ multiplex PCR, lists solely in-frame clones and lacks some. That table is the source of V, J and clone size, and D and trimming were worked out from the DNA. Seen here are about 260,000 clones, 84% observed once, and the top ten hold more than 1.5%. Source material: peripheral blood. The sequence came from a woman aged 40 to 50 who had recovered from COVID-19. The J gene is TRBJ1-1, the V gene TRBV28, with TRBD1 as a possible D gene (5 bases). The CDR3 loop reads CASSGAKYTEAFF. The CDR3 nucleotides are TGTGCCAGCAGTGGGGCTAAGTACACTGAAGCTTTCTTT.